This T cell receptor (beta chain) is from a study of T-cell memory formation after mild COVID-19. Turning to the study itself: TCR clusters largely stayed donor specific. Points from the study as a whole: Researchers could not confirm that second-wave clones peaking on day 37 targeted SARS-CoV-2.

TCRalpha and TCRbeta libraries used 5'RACE with constant-segment primers and UMIs. One entry per CDR3 protein results from TCRdb running MiXCR on the 5' RACE reads. This table holds around 530,000 distinct CDR3 sequences, 20% to 25% found once. Regarding this clonotype: Its specificity is unknown.

Deletions cut 4 bases from V and 1 base from J, with 15 bases between. Per the germline V gene, CDR1 is SGHRS and CDR2 is YFSETQ. The CDR3 runs 15 residues. Sequenced: PBMCs or a T cell subset sorted from them (not recorded which). This chain joins TRBV5-1 and TRBJ2-7; D may correspond to TRBD1 or TRBD2 (5 bases each). The source is an adult woman who had mild COVID-19 (a few samples of this study predate the infection). Cell type and time point are not known. The CDR3 reads CASSPPGRLSYEQYF. CDR3 bases: TGCGCCAGCAGCCCACCGGGACGGCTGTCCTACGAGCAGTACTTC.